This T cell receptor (beta chain) was retrieved from a study of shared clonotypes between healthy human individuals. Across the whole study: The donor pool was made up of a couple of women and three men aged 18 to 49.

Germline V gene sequence: CDR1 MGHRA, CDR2 YSYEKL. The CDR3 consists of 16 residues. With V trimmed by 0 bases and J by 4 bases, 6 bases remained unmatched. Regarding the study as a whole: The sampled material consisted only of blood, and tissue repertoires are likely to differ.

DNA at about 210 ng, 25,000 to 35,000 T cell genomes, went into sorted-subset replicate PCRs. Methods used by the authors: Filtering differed since immunoSEQ provided only junctions, with no quality scores. Some clones are missing from TCRdb's copy, which holds only in-frame ones; the method was immunoSEQ multiplex PCR. The D gene and trimming were derived from the DNA, and the V and J assignments and clone size from that table. The sample lists around 2,000,000 clones, 90% to 95% occurring once. Note on this clone: The antigen is not known.

The chain is built from TRBV4-1 and TRBJ2-7; TRBD2 matches 10 bases. The material sequenced was naive CD4+ T cells sorted from blood. Stated subset: CD45RA+ positively selected. This clonotype originated in a man between 18 and 29 years old in good health. CDR3 amino acids: CASSQDRASGSYEQYF. Written as DNA, the CDR3 is TGCGCCAGCAGCCAAGATAGGGCTAGCGGGAGTTACGAGCAGTACTTC.